The entry that follows covers one T cell receptor beta chain sequence. Its antigen is unknown. The data stem from a study of T cell repertoires in cytomegalovirus infection. Turning to the study itself: Carrying CMV and the relevant HLA type showed in public TCR beta signatures.

Trimming cost V 7 bases and J 0 bases, with 9 bases left between them. The CDR3 totals 14 residues. Germline V CDR1 and CDR2: KGHDR, SFDVKD. TCRdb ran MiXCR on the reads and lists one entry per CDR3 protein. This table has some 920,000 distinct CDR3 sequences, under 40% appearing once. The TCR originated in a human donor in good health (CMV status not recorded). Some clones in this sample may be carry-over from other donors' samples. Sample: cultured CD8+ T cells from PBMCs, taken from culture after CMV antigen stimulation. The V and J genes are TRBV24-1 and TRBJ2-1; D tentatively reads TRBD1 or TRBD2 (5 bases each). The CDR3 bases are TGTGCCACCAGCGGGGACCCCTCCTACAATGAGCAGTTCTTC. Amino acids: CATSGDPSYNEQFF.